The 17 T cell receptor beta chains below come from one sample, sequenced in a study of vaccination and CD4 T cells after COVID-19. These receptors are not linked to any known antigen. The treatment denotes: roughly 10-day PBMC culture with coronavirus spike peptide pools or control peptides (ViraFEST assay). With the Oncomine TCR Beta short-read assay, DNA from cultured CD4+ T cells was sequenced. TCRdb reprocessed the PCR reads via MiXCR and lists one record per CDR3 protein. This table holds tens of thousands of distinct CDR3 sequences, approximately 29% found once. Sequenced material: cultured CD4+ T cells from blood. These receptors all come from a human donor with COVID-19.

The chain combines TRBV5-6 with TRBJ2-1; 7 nucleotides match TRBD1. V gave up 4 bases and J gave up 3 bases; unmatched junction bases: 4. The germline CDR1 and CDR2 sequences are SGHDT and YYEEEE. CDR3 length: 14 residues. The CDR3 DNA is TGTGCCAGCAGCGAGACAGGGAACTACAATGAGCAGTTCTTC. This translates into CASSETGNYNEQFF.

By frequency in the sample, this clonotype is medium-sized. The V and J genes are TRBV20-1 and TRBJ1-2; D is perhaps TRBD1 (6 bases). Looked up from germline, CDR1 is DFQATT and CDR2 is SNEGSKA (reference sequence). Trimming stripped 4 bases from V and 5 bases from J, with 20 bases between. The CDR3 contains 15 residues. CDR3 protein: CSATDGTPLTYGYTF. The CDR3 DNA follows: TGCAGTGCTACGGACGGGACACCACTAACATATGGCTACACCTTC.

CDR3 coding DNA: TGCGCCAGCAGCCGGGACAGGGGGCCCACAGATACGCAGTATTTT. Translation gives CASSRDRGPTDTQYF. The chain has TRBV5-1 and TRBJ2-3; TRBD1 matches at 12 bases. This CDR3 region has 15 residues. V dropped 4 bases and J dropped 2; count of bases not matched to a gene: 2. The germline V gene encodes CDR1 SGHRS and CDR2 YFSETQ.

The V gene is TRBV7-3, the J gene TRBJ2-2, with TRBD2 matching over 11 bases. V dropped 2 bases and J dropped 4; count of bases not matched to a gene: 3. Germline CDR1 and CDR2: SGHTA and FQGTGA. The CDR3 has 16 residues. In DNA, the CDR3 is TGTGCCAGCAGCTTACTAGCGGGGGGCCCCACCGGGGAGCTGTTTTTT. Translated, it gives CASSLLAGGPTGELFF.

The chain links TRBV15 to TRBJ2-5; D is unresolved. The CDR3 covers 13 residues. Germline V CDR1 and CDR2: LNHNV, YYDKDF (reference sequence). Between the trimmed V and J ends, which lost 5 bases and 0 bases, there was a span of 7 bases. Here the CDR3 DNA reads TGTGCCACCAGCGGGAACTACCAAGAGACCCAGTACTTC. Translating it yields CATSGNYQETQYF.

This clonotype was picked up a small number of times. The rearrangement joins TRBV2 to TRBJ1-5, with D possibly being TRBD1 (5 bases). The CDR3 contains 13 residues. Germline loops: CDR1 SNHLY, CDR2 FYNNEI. Trimming took off 7 bases at V and 4 bases at J, with 11 bases between the two ends. The chain's CDR3 is CASTTGLNQPQHF. In nucleotides, the CDR3 is TGTGCCAGCACCACAGGTTTGAATCAGCCCCAGCATTTT.

The sample holds a few counts of this clonotype. The V call is TRBV20-1, the J call TRBJ2-3; D tentatively reads TRBD1 or TRBD2 (6 bases each). This CDR3 has 12 amino acids. From germline, CDR1 is DFQATT and CDR2 SNEGSKA (reference sequence). Trimming stripped 7 bases from V and 0 bases from J, with 8 bases between. CDR3 DNA: TGCAGTGAAGGGGGGAGCACAGATACGCAGTATTTT. Its translation is CSEGGSTDTQYF.

The chain is built from TRBV18 and TRBJ2-7; D gene ambiguous. V dropped 5 bases and J dropped 4 bases, with 12 bases sitting between them. The germline V gene has CDR1 KGHSH and CDR2 LQKENI. The CDR3 has 13 amino acids. The CDR3 DNA reads TGTGCCAGCTCAGCGACGGTTGCGTACGAGCAGTACTTC. Translated, it gives CASSATVAYEQYF.

The chain employs TRBV6-1 and TRBJ1-5, with D perhaps TRBD1 (6 bases). The length of the CDR3 is 16 residues. The V gene's germline CDR1 is MNHNS and CDR2 SASEGT. Trimming stripped 11 bases from V and 2 bases from J, with 22 bases between. The CDR3 loop is CAGGVSGGVGNQPQHF. CDR3 DNA sequence: TGTGCCGGCGGGGTGAGCGGGGGCGTCGGCAATCAGCCCCAGCATTTT.

V and J are TRBV27 and TRBJ1-6; the D gene is possibly TRBD1 (6 bases). This CDR3 is built from 20 residues. Germline lookup yields CDR1 MNHEY and CDR2 SMNVEV (reference sequence). Trimming shortened V by 5 bases and J by 2 bases, and 25 bases separated the two germline ends. In DNA form, the CDR3 reads TGTGCCAGCAGTCCCCGTGTAGGACATACAGGGAGCACCTATAATTCACCCCTCCACTTT. As protein: CASSPRVGHTGSTYNSPLHF.

The chain joins TRBV28 to TRBJ1-3; 7 positions agree with TRBD1. The CDR3 length is 14 residues. V lost 8 bases, J lost 2 bases, and 6 bases stayed unmatched. Germline V gene data show CDR1 as MDHEN and CDR2 as SYDVKM. The CDR3 sequence: CASDQGGPGNTIYF. For the CDR3, the DNA is TGTGCCAGCGATCAGGGGGGGCCTGGAAACACCATATATTTT.

A few counts support this clonotype. The chain employs TRBV10-3 and TRBJ1-1; D gene uncertain. CDR3 size: 13 residues. V lost 6 bases and J 5 bases, leaving 13 bases between the germline ends. Germline-derived CDR1 and CDR2 are ENHRY and SYGVKD. CDR3 protein: CAIRDRFFTEAFF. CDR3 DNA: TGTGCCATCAGGGATCGGTTTTTTACTGAAGCTTTCTTT.

This rearrangement joins TRBV15 to TRBJ1-4, with TRBD1 identical over 7 bases. The germline CDR1 and CDR2 sequences are LNHNV and YYDKDF (reference sequence). CDR3 length: 17 amino acids. Losses at the gene ends were 0 bases for V and 6 bases for J; bases not matched to a gene: 10. CDR3: CATSRDMAGGRDEKLFF. In DNA, the CDR3 is TGTGCCACCAGCAGAGATATGGCAGGGGGAAGGGATGAAAAACTGTTTTTT.

This clonotype was found a few times. The chain is built from TRBV20-1 and TRBJ2-3; D is unclear. Per the germline V gene, CDR1 is DFQATT and CDR2 is SNEGSKA (reference sequence). V was cut by 5 bases and J by 1 base, with 10 bases left in between. The length of the CDR3 is 13 residues. In DNA, the CDR3 is TGCAGTGCTCCCGTAGTGGGCACAGATACGCAGTATTTT. This translates into CSAPVVGTDTQYF.

This clonotype was counted a few times. The chain links TRBV20-1 to TRBJ1-5, with D perhaps matching TRBD1 (5 bases). The CDR3 has 15 residues. Trimming took 5 bases from V and 7 from J, leaving 21 bases between them. The V gene's germline CDR1 is DFQATT and CDR2 SNEGSKA (reference sequence). The CDR3 DNA reads as TGCAGTGCTGTAGCAGGGAATGCATACGGGCAGCCCCAGCATTTT. It translates to CSAVAGNAYGQPQHF.

The chain couples TRBV2 to TRBJ2-7, with unresolved D. This CDR3 contains 13 residues. Deletions cut 4 bases from V and 6 bases from J, with 13 bases between. The germline V gene has CDR1 SNHLY and CDR2 FYNNEI. CDR3 in amino acids: CASSALARTEQYF. DNA for the CDR3: TGTGCCAGCAGTGCTCTGGCCAGAACCGAGCAGTACTTC.

The CDR3 loop is CAISSGHSNQPQHF. The CDR3 DNA reads TGTGCCATCAGTTCAGGGCATAGCAATCAGCCCCAGCATTTT. This chain joins TRBV10-3 and TRBJ1-5, with D possibly TRBD1 on 5 matching bases. The length of the CDR3 is 14 residues. Germline V gene sequence: CDR1 ENHRY, CDR2 SYGVKD. V was cut by 5 bases and J by 0 bases, with 8 bases left in between.